This TCR beta chain was captured by sequencing in a study of beta chain features in type 1 diabetes. Study-wide results and limits: In type 1 diabetes patients, VDJ junctions had fewer insertions; deletions at these junctions were more frequent. A possible short-template PCR bias applies equally to patients and controls.

Since all of the isolated RNA was reverse transcribed, expressed TCRB transcripts were what got sequenced. Sequencing used immunoSEQ multiplex PCR; TCRdb keeps in-frame clones, though not all of them. This sample has under 950,000 clones; 17% occur once, and the top ten carry roughly 0.025%. The V and J ends lost 6 bases and 0 bases respectively, with 9 bases between them. Germline V gene sequence: CDR1 SGHAT, CDR2 FQNNGV. This CDR3 is built from 13 residues. As to this clone: Its antigen remains unidentified.

One heparinised draw of blood, averaging roughly 110 mL, came from each donor. This clonotype was sampled from a young woman in good health. The rearrangement uses TRBV11-2 and TRBJ2-7, with D possibly matching TRBD2 (6 bases). Material for sequencing was naive CD4+ T cells from blood. CDR3 protein: CASRLAHSYEQYF. For the CDR3, the DNA is TGTGCCAGCAGACTAGCCCACTCCTACGAGCAGTACTTC.